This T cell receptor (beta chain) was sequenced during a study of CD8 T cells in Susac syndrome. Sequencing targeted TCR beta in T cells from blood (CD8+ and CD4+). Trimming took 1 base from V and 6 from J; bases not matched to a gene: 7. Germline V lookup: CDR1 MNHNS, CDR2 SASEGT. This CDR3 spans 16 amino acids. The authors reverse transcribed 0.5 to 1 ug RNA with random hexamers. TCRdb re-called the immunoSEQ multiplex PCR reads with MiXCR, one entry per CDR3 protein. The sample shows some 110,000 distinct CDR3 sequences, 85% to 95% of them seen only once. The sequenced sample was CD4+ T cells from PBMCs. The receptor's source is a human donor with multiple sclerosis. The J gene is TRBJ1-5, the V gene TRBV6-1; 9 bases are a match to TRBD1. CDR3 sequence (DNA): TGTGCCAGCAGTGAAGGGGACAGGGCGAAAGGTCAGCCCCAGCATTTT. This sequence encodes CASSEGDRAKGQPQHF.